A selection of T cell receptor beta chains follows, all from one sample in a study of T-cell memory formation after mild COVID-19. TCRdb used MiXCR to reprocess the 5' RACE reads, holding one entry per CDR3 protein. The sample yields approximately 150,000 distinct CDR3 sequences, roughly 6.2% seen once. Sequencing input: PBMCs or a T cell subset sorted from them (not recorded which). The receptors originated from an adult woman who had mild COVID-19 (a few samples of this study predate the infection). Cell type and time point are not known. The CDR3 runs from the conserved cysteine through the conserved F or W. Size is stated for part of the rows, as once, few or many counts, or as a class when the clone is expanded.

j_gene,abundance,len,v_gene,CDR3aa
TRBJ2-5,many,16,TRBV7-9,CASSLLPSGGSETQYF
TRBJ2-1,few,17,TRBV7-2,CASSSERTTKGKNEQFF
TRBJ2-1,many,13,TRBV7-2,CASRIAGKNEQFF
TRBJ2-1,many,17,TRBV4-2,CASSRSHPRSSYNEQFF
TRBJ1-2,many,14,TRBV20-1,CSAREGSGGGGYTF
TRBJ2-5,-,15,TRBV5-4,CASSARGQGRRAQYF
TRBJ1-5,many,15,TRBV7-8,CASSLGVGSNQPQHF
TRBJ2-2,many,16,TRBV6-1,CASSATTSAFTGELFF
TRBJ2-1,few,16,TRBV6-5,CASSYRRTGSYNEQFF
TRBJ1-2,-,12,TRBV4-3,CASSHRNYGYTF
TRBJ2-3,many,17,TRBV6-2/TRBV6-3,CASSLTSSTRYTDTQYF
TRBJ1-1,many,13,TRBV5-1,CASTMDTGGEAFF
TRBJ2-7,many,14,TRBV5-1,CASSLAGDGYEQYF
TRBJ2-1,-,15,TRBV28,CASSPPSGGTYEQFF
TRBJ1-5,many,16,TRBV30,CAWSPYGRGIGQPQHF
TRBJ2-5,many,13,TRBV20-1,CSASRTGKETQYF
TRBJ2-3,many,14,TRBV6-1,CASSEDRSTDTQYF
TRBJ2-5,-,17,TRBV5-5,CASSHGTGGSYQETQYF
TRBJ2-7,many,15,TRBV9,CASRATGLGVYEQYF
TRBJ2-5,few,18,TRBV20-1,CSARETSGTDAPEETQYF
TRBJ1-5,-,14,TRBV18,CASSPSPGDQPQHF
TRBJ2-5,many,15,TRBV7-9,CASSLAGGYQETQYF
TRBJ2-7,few,14,TRBV18,CASSPRSAFYEQYF
TRBJ2-7,few,18,TRBV19,CASSIPGLAGGSSYEQYF
TRBJ2-3,few,13,TRBV4-1,CASRGFRTDTQYF
TRBJ2-2,many,15,TRBV7-2,CASSLATGVAGELFF
TRBJ2-7,-,15,TRBV24-1,CATSDFPRDGYEQYF
TRBJ2-4,few,19,TRBV20-1,CSARGLAGGPLLAKNIQYF
TRBJ2-1,-,15,TRBV7-2,CASSLGLAGIGEQFF